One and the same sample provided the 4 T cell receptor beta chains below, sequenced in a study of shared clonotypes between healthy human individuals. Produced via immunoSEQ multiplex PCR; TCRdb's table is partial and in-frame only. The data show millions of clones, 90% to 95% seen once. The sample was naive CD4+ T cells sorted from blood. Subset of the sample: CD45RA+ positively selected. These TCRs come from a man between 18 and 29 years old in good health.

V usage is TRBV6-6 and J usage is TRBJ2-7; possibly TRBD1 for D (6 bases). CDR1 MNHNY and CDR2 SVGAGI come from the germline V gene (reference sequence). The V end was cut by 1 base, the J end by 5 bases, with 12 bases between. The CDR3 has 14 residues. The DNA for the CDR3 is TGTGCCAGCAGTTACTTCAGGGGTCTGAACGAGCAGTACTTC. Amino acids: CASSYFRGLNEQYF.

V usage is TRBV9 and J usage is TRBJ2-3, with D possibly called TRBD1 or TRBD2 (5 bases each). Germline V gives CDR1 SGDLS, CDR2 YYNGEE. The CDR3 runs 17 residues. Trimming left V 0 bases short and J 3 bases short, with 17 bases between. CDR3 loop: CASSVAGTVGGTDTQYF. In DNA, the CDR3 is TGTGCCAGCAGCGTAGCCGGGACCGTCGGTGGTACAGATACGCAGTATTTT. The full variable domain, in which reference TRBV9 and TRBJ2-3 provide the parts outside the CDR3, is DSGVTQTPKHLITATGQRVTLRCSPRSGDLSVYWYQQSLDQGLQFLIQYYNGEERAKGNILERFSAQQFPDLHSELNLSSLELGDSALYFCASSVAGTVGGTDTQYFGPGTRLTVL.

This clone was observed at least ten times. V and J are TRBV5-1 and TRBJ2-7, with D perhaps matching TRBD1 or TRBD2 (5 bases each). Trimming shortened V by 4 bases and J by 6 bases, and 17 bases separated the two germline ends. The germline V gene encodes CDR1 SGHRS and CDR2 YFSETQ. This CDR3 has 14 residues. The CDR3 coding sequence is TGCGCCAGCAGCCATGGGACGCGCCTCGCCGAGCAGTACTTC. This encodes CASSHGTRLAEQYF.

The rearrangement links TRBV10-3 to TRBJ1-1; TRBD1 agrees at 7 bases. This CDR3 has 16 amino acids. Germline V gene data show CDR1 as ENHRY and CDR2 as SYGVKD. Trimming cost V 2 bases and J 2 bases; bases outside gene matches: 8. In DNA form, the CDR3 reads TGTGCCATCAGTGAGAGGGTGACAGGGTTAAACACTGAAGCTTTCTTT. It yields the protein CAISERVTGLNTEAFF.